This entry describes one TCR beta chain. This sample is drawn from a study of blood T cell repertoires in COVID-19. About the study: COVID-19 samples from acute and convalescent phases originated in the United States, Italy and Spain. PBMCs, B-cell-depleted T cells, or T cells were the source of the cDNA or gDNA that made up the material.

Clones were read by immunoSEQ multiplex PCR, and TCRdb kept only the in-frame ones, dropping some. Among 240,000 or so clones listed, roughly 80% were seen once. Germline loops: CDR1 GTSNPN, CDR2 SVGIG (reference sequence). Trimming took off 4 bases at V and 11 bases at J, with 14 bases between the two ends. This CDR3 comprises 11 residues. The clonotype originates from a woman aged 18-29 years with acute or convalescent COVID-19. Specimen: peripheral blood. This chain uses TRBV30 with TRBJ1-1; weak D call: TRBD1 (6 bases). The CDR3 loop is CAWITGSYAFF. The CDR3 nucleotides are TGTGCCTGGATCACAGGGTCATACGCTTTCTTT. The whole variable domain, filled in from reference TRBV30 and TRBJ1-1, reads SQTIHQWPATLVQPVGSPLSLECTVEGTSNPNLYWYRQAAGRGLQLLFYSVGIGQISSEVPQNLSASRPQDRQFILSSKKLLLSDSGFYLCAWITGSYAFFGQGTRLTVV.